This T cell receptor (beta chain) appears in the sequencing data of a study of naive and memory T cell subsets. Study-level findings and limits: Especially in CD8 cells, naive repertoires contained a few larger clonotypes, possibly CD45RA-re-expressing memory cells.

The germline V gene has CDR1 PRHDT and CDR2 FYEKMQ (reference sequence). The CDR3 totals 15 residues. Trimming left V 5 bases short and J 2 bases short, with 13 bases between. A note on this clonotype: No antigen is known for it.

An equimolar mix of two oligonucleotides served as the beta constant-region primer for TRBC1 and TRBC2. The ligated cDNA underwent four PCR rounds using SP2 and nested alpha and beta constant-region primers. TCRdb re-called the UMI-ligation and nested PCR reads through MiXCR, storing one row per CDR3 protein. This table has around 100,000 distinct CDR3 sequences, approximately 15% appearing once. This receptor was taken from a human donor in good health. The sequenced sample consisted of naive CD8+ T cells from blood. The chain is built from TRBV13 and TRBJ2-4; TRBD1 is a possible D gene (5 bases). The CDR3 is CASSRTPGSKNIQYF. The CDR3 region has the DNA TGTGCCAGCAGCCGAACGCCAGGGTCCAAAAACATTCAGTACTTC.